This section outlines one TCR beta chain sequence together with its context. This sample was taken from a study of blood T cell repertoires in COVID-19. Study as a whole: Acute-phase and convalescent COVID-19 samples originated in the United States, Italy and Spain. T cells, B-cell-depleted T cells, or PBMCs provided the cDNA or gDNA that served as material.

Germline loops: CDR1 LNHDA, CDR2 SQIVND (reference sequence). Trimming took 4 bases from V and 0 from J, leaving 12 bases between them. The length of the CDR3 is 15 residues. As originally analysed: Estimation of nucleated cell counts relied on the amplification of reference gene primers. Profiled with immunoSEQ multiplex PCR; TCRdb holds only in-frame clones, not every one. That table furnishes V, J and clone size, whereas the DNA furnished D and trimming. The sample lists roughly 110,000 clones, 81% occurring once. The TCR was taken from a middle-aged man with acute or convalescent COVID-19. The sequenced sample was peripheral blood. This chain joins TRBV19 and TRBJ1-2, with D perhaps matching TRBD1 (5 bases). The CDR3 bases are TGTGCCAGTAGTACCGACAGCTACGCTAACTATGGCTACACCTTC. Protein sequence: CASSTDSYANYGYTF.